The T cell receptor (beta chain) described here comes from a study of cytomegalovirus exposure and HLA in healthy donors. Study observations and caveats: Previously analyzed data showed that most TCR beta V segments were productive at a frequency of about 87% or about 30%. What TCR beta sequences reportedly achieved was accurate prediction of HLA-A and HLA-B alleles in most subjects.

The germline CDR1 and CDR2 sequences are SQVTM and ANQGSEA. The CDR3 runs 11 residues. V was trimmed by 7 bases and J by 2 bases, leaving 8 bases between them. The PCR was carried out with 60 Vbeta primers and 13 Jbeta primers. Assay used: immunoSEQ multiplex PCR; TCRdb lists only in-frame clones, some missing. The sample has 100,000 to 150,000 clones, roughly 80% seen once. Notes on this clone: The antigen remains undetermined.

The sample comprised PBMCs. This TCR was sampled from a woman in her thirties or forties in good health and CMV-seropositive. V usage is TRBV29-1 and J usage is TRBJ1-1; D may be TRBD1 (5 bases). CDR3 loop: CSGGGNTEAFF. The CDR3 DNA reads as TGCAGCGGGGGGGGTAACACTGAAGCTTTCTTT.